These 27 T cell receptor beta chains were all obtained from the same sample, sequenced in a study of T cell repertoires and HLA-DP antigens. TCRdb's table, derived via immunoSEQ multiplex PCR, lists solely in-frame clones and lacks some. Of over 60,000 clones listed, around 80% are singletons. These TCRs' antigens remain unknown. Sequencing was performed on CD4+ T cells from PBMCs. The receptors here all came from a man aged 60 to 69 in good health and CMV-seronegative.

The chain couples TRBV19 to TRBJ1-2; D perhaps matches TRBD1 (5 bases). V shed 3 bases and J shed 2 bases, with 10 bases lying between them. Looked up from germline, CDR1 is LNHDA and CDR2 is SQIVND (reference sequence). This CDR3 spans 14 amino acids. The CDR3 region is CASSIREMNYGYTF. CDR3 nucleotide sequence: TGTGCCAGTAGTATCAGGGAAATGAACTATGGCTACACCTTC.

The genes are TRBV6-1 and TRBJ1-2, with D possibly being TRBD1 (5 bases). Per the germline V gene, CDR1 is MNHNS and CDR2 is SASEGT. This CDR3 is 13 amino acids long. The V end was cut by 7 bases, the J end by 4 bases, with 13 bases between. The CDR3 reads CASMLQASYGYTF. The CDR3 coding sequence is TGTGCCAGCATGTTACAGGCAAGCTATGGCTACACCTTC.

The V gene is TRBV7-2, the J gene TRBJ2-7, with TRBD2 identical over 7 bases. Germline CDR1 SGHTA, CDR2 FQGNSA. V lost 1 base to trimming and J lost 0 bases; unmatched junction nucleotides: 6. The CDR3 is made up of 16 amino acids. As DNA, the CDR3 is TGTGCCAGCAGCTTAGTCCCGCGGGGGAGCTCCTACGAGCAGTACTTC. This sequence encodes CASSLVPRGSSYEQYF.

The rearrangement joins TRBV10-1 to TRBJ2-1, with TRBD2 matching over 7 bases. The V segment lost 6 bases and the J segment 5 bases; nucleotides outside the gene matches: 7. The CDR3 runs 14 residues. Germline loops: CDR1 WNHNN, CDR2 SYGVQD (reference sequence). The DNA for the CDR3 is TGCGCCAGCAGCGCCACTAGCGACCACAATGAGCAGTTCTTC. Amino acid sequence: CASSATSDHNEQFF.

The V and J genes are TRBV7-2 and TRBJ1-5; no clear D. CDR1 and CDR2 from the germline V gene are SGHTA and FQGNSA. The CDR3 has 14 amino acids. The V end lost 0 bases, the J end lost 3 bases, and 6 bases lay between the germline ends. In DNA form, the CDR3 reads TGTGCCAGCAGCTTAGCAGGGAACAATCAGCCCCAGCATTTT. It translates to CASSLAGNNQPQHF.

This clone was picked up a small number of times. The chain joins TRBV9 to TRBJ1-2, with D possibly matching TRBD1 (5 bases). CDR3 length equals 15 residues. V lost 3 bases to trimming and J lost 7 bases, with 19 bases between them. CDR1 SGDLS and CDR2 YYNGEE come from the germline V gene. For the CDR3, the DNA is TGTGCCAGCAGCGCGGTCGCAGGGCGGGTGGGTGGCTACACCTTC. Translation: CASSAVAGRVGGYTF.

This clone was seen a handful of times. This chain connects TRBV15 to TRBJ2-3; 9 positions agree with TRBD1. Unmatched junction bases numbered 7, after V lost 2 bases and J lost 4 bases. Germline V gene sequence: CDR1 LNHNV, CDR2 YYDKDF (reference sequence). The CDR3 runs to 16 residues. The CDR3 coding sequence is TGTGCCACCAGCAGAAAGTCCGGGACAGGGTCAGATACGCAGTATTTT. This codes for CATSRKSGTGSDTQYF.

The V gene is TRBV6-6, the J gene TRBJ2-5; perhaps TRBD1 as D (7 bases). This CDR3 contains 11 residues. Trimming shortened V by 6 bases and J by 13 bases, and 15 bases separated the two germline ends. Germline CDR1 reads MNHNY; CDR2 reads SVGAGI (reference sequence). CDR3 in DNA: TGTGCCAGCAGCCTAGACAGGGACTCGTACTTC. This encodes CASSLDRDSYF.

The rearrangement uses TRBV28 and TRBJ1-4; 8 positions agree with TRBD1. The germline V gene has CDR1 MDHEN and CDR2 SYDVKM. Germline trimming cut 5 bases from V and 6 bases from J; bases unmatched to any gene: 8. There are 15 residues in the CDR3. The CDR3 nucleotides read TGTGCCAGCAGTCGCGACAGGGGCTCTTATGAAAAACTGTTTTTT. Translating gives CASSRDRGSYEKLFF.

The rearrangement uses TRBV28 and TRBJ2-6, with D perhaps TRBD1 or TRBD2 (5 bases each). This CDR3 is built from 14 residues. Germline CDR1 and CDR2: MDHEN and SYDVKM. The V end lost 3 bases, the J end lost 3 bases, and 6 bases lay between the germline ends. The CDR3 is CASSLGVGANVLTF. In DNA form, the CDR3 reads TGTGCCAGCAGTTTGGGGGTTGGGGCCAACGTCCTGACTTTC.

This clone showed up just a few times. The rearrangement joins TRBV10-3 to TRBJ2-5; 7 bases match TRBD2. CDR1 is ENHRY and CDR2 is SYGVKD in the germline V gene. CDR3 length equals 14 residues. The J segment lost 4 bases and the V segment lost 0 bases, leaving 2 bases of the junction unmatched. CDR3: CAISESGGGETQYF. For the CDR3, the DNA is TGTGCCATCAGTGAGTCGGGCGGGGGAGAGACCCAGTACTTC.

As regards this clone: The identical CDR3 is also encoded by other nucleotide sequences in the sample. This chain's CDR3 is CASSLTDTEAFF. As DNA, the CDR3 is TGTGCCAGCAGCCTTACGGACACTGAAGCTTTCTTT. The chain recombines TRBV2 with TRBJ1-1; D not resolved. In germline, CDR1 is SNHLY, CDR2 FYNNEI. The CDR3 covers 12 residues. V dropped 6 bases and J dropped 3 bases, with 8 bases sitting between them. Drawing the rest from reference TRBV2 and TRBJ1-1, the complete variable domain is EPEVTQTPSHQVTQMGQEVILRCVPISNHLYFYWYRQILGQKVEFLVSFYNNEISEKSEIFDDQFSVERPDGSNFTLKIRSTKLEDSAMYFCASSLTDTEAFFGQGTRLTVV.

The gene calls are TRBV30 and TRBJ1-2; 11 nucleotides line up with TRBD1. This CDR3 is built from 15 residues. Looked up from germline, CDR1 is GTSNPN and CDR2 is SVGIG (reference sequence). The J segment lost 2 bases and the V segment lost 3 bases, leaving 5 bases of the junction unmatched. This CDR3 is CAWRRGTGGNYGYTF. The DNA for the CDR3 is TGTGCCTGGAGAAGGGGGACAGGGGGGAACTATGGCTACACCTTC.

The sample holds one count of this clone. This chain links TRBV10-2 with TRBJ2-1; tentative D call: TRBD1 (6 bases). CDR1 and CDR2 from the germline V gene are WSHSY and SAAADI. The CDR3 is 20 amino acids. Deletions cut 4 bases from V and 1 base from J, with 26 bases between. The CDR3 region has the DNA TGCGCCAGCAGTGGTTCAACCCCCGGACAGCCTAGGACGTCCTACAATGAGCAGTTCTTC. Its translation is CASSGSTPGQPRTSYNEQFF.

The rearrangement links TRBV11-2 to TRBJ2-3, with TRBD1 as a possible D gene (5 bases). The CDR3 is made up of 14 amino acids. The germline V and J ends were trimmed by 1 base and 2 bases, with 7 bases remaining between them. The V gene's germline CDR1 is SGHAT and CDR2 FQNNGV. The CDR3 loop is CASSLVTATDTQYF. CDR3 nucleotides: TGTGCCAGCAGCTTAGTGACAGCCACAGATACGCAGTATTTT.

This chain links TRBV2 with TRBJ1-1; D unresolved. The ends were cut back, 2 bases at V and 8 bases at J, with 15 bases in the middle. The CDR3 extends over 14 amino acids. CDR1 and CDR2 from the germline V gene are SNHLY and FYNNEI. DNA for the CDR3: TGTGCCAGCAGTGAAAGAAGGCGGGTTGGGGAAGCTTTCTTT. It yields the protein CASSERRRVGEAFF.

The J gene is TRBJ2-4, the V gene TRBV4-1, with D uncertain. The germline gives CDR1 MGHRA, CDR2 YSYEKL. CDR3 size: 14 residues. Trimming took 0 bases from V and 12 from J, leaving 15 bases between them. DNA of the CDR3: TGCGCCAGCAGCCAAGAAGCCCAGGCTCGGAGTCAGTACTTC. Amino acid sequence: CASSQEAQARSQYF.

The J gene is TRBJ2-2, the V gene TRBV6-5, with TRBD2 matching 10 bases. The CDR3 loop spans 15 amino acids. Unmatched junction bases numbered 7, after V lost 6 bases and J lost 6 bases. Per the germline V gene, CDR1 is MNHEY and CDR2 is SVGAGI. Written as DNA, the CDR3 is TGTGCCAGCAGCCGGAGCGGGAGGGCCGCCGGGGAGCTGTTTTTT. It encodes CASSRSGRAAGELFF.

This sequence joins TRBV27 and TRBJ2-1, with 12 bases identical to TRBD2. CDR1 and CDR2 from the germline V gene are MNHEY and SMNVEV (reference sequence). V lost 4 bases and J lost 3; bases outside the gene matches: 4. CDR3 length: 16 amino acids. The CDR3 region has the DNA TGTGCCAGCAGTTCCCGGACTAGCGGGGACTACAATGAGCAGTTCTTC. Encoded protein: CASSSRTSGDYNEQFF.

The rearrangement uses TRBV7-8 and TRBJ2-2; 8 bases match TRBD1. CDR1 SGHVS and CDR2 FQNEAQ come from the germline V gene. With V trimmed by 5 bases and J by 3 bases, 5 bases remained unmatched. The CDR3 length is 15 residues. The CDR3 protein is CASSGRTGYTGELFF. For the CDR3, the DNA is TGTGCCAGCAGCGGACGGACAGGGTACACCGGGGAGCTGTTTTTT.

J is TRBJ1-2 and V is TRBV19; 8 positions match TRBD1. The trim removed 3 bases at V and 4 bases at J, leaving 10 bases unmatched. This CDR3 is 16 amino acids long. Germline-derived CDR1 and CDR2 are LNHDA and SQIVND (reference sequence). In DNA form, the CDR3 reads TGTGCCAGTAGTATTGGGACAGGCCTCCCGGCCTATGGCTACACCTTC. Its protein product is CASSIGTGLPAYGYTF.

Only one count was recorded for this clone. The chain uses TRBV19 and TRBJ2-2, with a tentative D call TRBD1 (5 bases). CDR1 and CDR2 (germline): LNHDA, SQIVND (reference sequence). Trimming shortened V by 7 bases and J by 6 bases, and 9 bases separated the two germline ends. The length of the CDR3 is 12 residues. The CDR3 is CASKLGPGELFF. CDR3 DNA: TGTGCCAGTAAATTGGGGCCCGGGGAGCTGTTTTTT.

The rearrangement links TRBV5-6 to TRBJ2-3, with D unclear. V shed 4 bases and J shed 3 bases, with 3 bases lying between them. The germline V gene encodes CDR1 SGHDT and CDR2 YYEEEE. This CDR3 is 11 amino acids long. The CDR3 reads CASSQTDTQYF. The CDR3 DNA is TGTGCCAGCAGCCAAACAGATACGCAGTATTTT.

The chain recombines TRBV7-2 with TRBJ2-4, with a weak D call TRBD1 (6 bases). CDR1 and CDR2 from the germline V gene are SGHTA and FQGNSA. The CDR3 covers 14 residues. V was pared by 2 bases and J by 8 bases, with 13 bases between. The CDR3: CASSLITGGYIQYF. CDR3 in DNA: TGTGCCAGCAGCTTAATAACTGGGGGCTACATTCAGTACTTC.

The rearrangement uses TRBV7-6 and TRBJ2-5; 10 bases fit TRBD1. V was clipped by 5 bases and J by 5 bases; unmatched bases: 11. This CDR3 is 16 amino acids long. Germline V lookup: CDR1 SGHVS, CDR2 FNYEAQ. The CDR3: CASSPGQGGGWETQYF. CDR3 nucleotide sequence: TGTGCCAGCAGCCCCGGACAGGGGGGCGGTTGGGAGACCCAGTACTTC.

This clone was counted at least ten times. The chain is built from TRBV10-1 and TRBJ2-3; tentative D call: TRBD1 (6 bases). The CDR3 loop spans 16 amino acids. Germline V gene data show CDR1 as WNHNN and CDR2 as SYGVQD (reference sequence). Trimming removed 7 bases from V and 4 bases from J, with 21 bases in between. CDR3 nucleotide sequence: TGCGCCAGCAATGATGGACAGTCCATTAGTGCAGATACGCAGTATTTT. Encoded protein: CASNDGQSISADTQYF.

This sequence joins TRBV19 and TRBJ1-1; TRBD1 agrees at 8 bases. The CDR3 runs to 15 residues. V dropped 5 bases and J dropped 4; count of bases not matched to a gene: 9. Germline CDR1 is LNHDA and CDR2 is SQIVND (reference sequence). The CDR3 spells CASSRTGSMGTEAFF. CDR3 coding DNA: TGTGCCAGTAGTCGGACAGGGTCAATGGGCACTGAAGCTTTCTTT. The full variable domain, rest sourced from reference TRBV19 and TRBJ1-1, is DGGITQSPKYLFRKEGQNVTLSCEQNLNHDAMYWYRQDPGQGLRLIYYSQIVNDFQKGDIAEGYSVSREKKESFPLTVTSAQKNPTAFYLCASSRTGSMGTEAFFGQGTRLTVV.